This T cell receptor (beta chain) was sequenced during a study of blood T cell repertoires in COVID-19. Across the whole study: Sources were T cells, B-cell-depleted T cells, or PBMCs; the material itself was cDNA or gDNA.

Original methodology: Amplification with reference gene primers provided the estimates of nucleated cell counts. Measured with immunoSEQ multiplex PCR; TCRdb has only the in-frame clones, and not every one. For V, J and clone size, that table is used; D and trimming come from the DNA. The profile shows around 480,000 clones, 88% of them singletons. The sample was peripheral blood. This TCR was recovered from a woman aged 50 to 60 with COVID-19, enrolled during active disease.

This CDR3 is CASWYMGGSPLHF. In DNA form, the CDR3 reads TGTGCCAGCTGGTACATGGGAGGCTCACCCCTCCACTTT. The V call is TRBV2, the J call TRBJ1-6; D is uncertain. V gave up 8 bases and J gave up 10 bases, with 15 bases separating them. The germline V gene encodes CDR1 SNHLY and CDR2 FYNNEI. This CDR3 has 13 residues.